This TCR beta chain was retrieved from a study of T-cell memory formation after mild COVID-19. The V gene's germline CDR1 is SGDLS and CDR2 YYNGEE. CDR3 length: 16 residues. V lost 0 bases and J lost 8, with 20 bases in between. There are a few counts of this clonotype. MiXCR, applied by TCRdb to the 5' RACE reads, yields one record per CDR3 protein. The data contain about 600,000 distinct CDR3 sequences, roughly a fifth of them singletons. The receptor comes from an adult woman who had mild COVID-19 (a few samples of this study predate the infection). Cell type and time point are not known. V is TRBV9 and J is TRBJ1-2, with D perhaps TRBD1 (6 bases). The sample comprised PBMCs or a T cell subset sorted from them (not recorded which). In DNA form, the CDR3 reads TGTGCCAGCAGCGTAGGTAGCGGTTCAAGGGGGAGCGGCTACACCTTC. Its translation is CASSVGSGSRGSGYTF.